A single sample is the source of the 5 T cell receptor beta chains below, sequenced in a study of T cell responses to AZD1222 COVID-19 vaccine. Data came from immunoSEQ multiplex PCR; TCRdb stores just in-frame clones and leaves some out. The sample yields approximately 160,000 clones, around 88% seen once. Material: peripheral blood, obtained on day 0 of MenACWY control vaccination. These receptors were collected from an adult in good health.

This clone appeared a single time. V gene TRBV5-1 combines with J gene TRBJ2-3; TRBD2 agrees at 11 bases. There are 18 residues in the CDR3. CDR1 and CDR2 (germline): SGHRS, YFSETQ. J was trimmed by 1 base and V by 1 base; bases with no gene match: 8. CDR3 DNA sequence: TGCGCCAGCAGCTTGTTTAGCGGGAGGGCAGGTGGCACAGATACGCAGTATTTT. Translation: CASSLFSGRAGGTDTQYF.

The chain couples TRBV11-2 to TRBJ2-3; 9 bases align to TRBD2. The CDR3 extends over 15 amino acids. V lost 6 bases, J lost 7 bases, and 11 bases stayed unmatched. The germline gives CDR1 SGHAT, CDR2 FQNNGV. CDR3 nucleotides: TGTGCCAGCAGAAGGCCGGGACTAGCCCCGAATACGCAGTATTTT. It translates to CASRRPGLAPNTQYF.

V and J are TRBV19 and TRBJ1-6, with D hard to call. Looked up from germline, CDR1 is LNHDA and CDR2 is SQIVND (reference sequence). The CDR3 covers 13 residues. The germline V and J ends were trimmed by 6 bases and 10 bases, with 13 bases remaining between them. The CDR3 spells CASSRDFPSPLHF. The CDR3, as DNA: TGTGCCAGTAGCCGGGATTTCCCCTCACCCCTCCACTTT.

The chain has TRBV7-6 and TRBJ2-7; D remains unclear. V was trimmed by 4 bases and J by 3 bases, leaving 16 bases between them. The CDR3 runs 15 residues. The germline V gene encodes CDR1 SGHVS and CDR2 FNYEAQ. The CDR3 reads CASSSPSAPYYEQYF. CDR3 nucleotides: TGTGCCAGCAGCTCACCTTCGGCCCCCTACTACGAGCAGTACTTC.

The V gene is TRBV7-9, the J gene TRBJ1-1; D is unclear. Germline CDR1 SEHNR, CDR2 FQNEAQ (reference sequence). With 4 bases removed from V and 8 bases from J, the gap between germline ends came to 20 bases. The CDR3 sequence is 15 residues long. The CDR3 DNA reads as TGTGCCAGCAGCTCTCCGGATGGGTCGAGAAGCGAAGCTTTCTTT. Translation gives CASSSPDGSRSEAFF.